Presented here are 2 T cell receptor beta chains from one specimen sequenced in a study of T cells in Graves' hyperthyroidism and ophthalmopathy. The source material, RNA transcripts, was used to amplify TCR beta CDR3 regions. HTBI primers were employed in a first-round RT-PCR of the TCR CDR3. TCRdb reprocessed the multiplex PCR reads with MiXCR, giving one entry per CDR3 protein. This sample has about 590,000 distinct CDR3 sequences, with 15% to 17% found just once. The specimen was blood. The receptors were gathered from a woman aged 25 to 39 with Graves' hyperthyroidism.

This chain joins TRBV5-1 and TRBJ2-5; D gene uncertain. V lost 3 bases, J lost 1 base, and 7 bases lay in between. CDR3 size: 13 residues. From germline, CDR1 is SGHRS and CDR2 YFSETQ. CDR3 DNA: TGCGCCAGCAGCTCTCTTATCCAAGAGACCCAGTACTTC. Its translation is CASSSLIQETQYF.

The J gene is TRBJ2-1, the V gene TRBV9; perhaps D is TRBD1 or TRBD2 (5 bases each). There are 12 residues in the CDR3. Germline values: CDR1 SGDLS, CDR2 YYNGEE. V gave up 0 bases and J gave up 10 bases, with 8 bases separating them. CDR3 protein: CASSVDGDEQFF. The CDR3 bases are TGTGCCAGCAGCGTAGACGGGGACGAGCAGTTCTTC.